This T cell receptor beta chain stems from a study of cytomegalovirus exposure and HLA in healthy donors. Study-wide findings and caveats: Researchers catalogued about 150 TCR beta chains as cytomegalovirus-associated. Association of a missense DCLRE1C variant with TCR beta V- and J-gene trimming was reported in a later analysis.

Of note for this clone: Its target is not known.

V gave up 3 bases and J gave up 3 bases, with 9 bases separating them. This CDR3 comprises 14 residues. Germline V gives CDR1 WNHNN, CDR2 SYGVQD (reference sequence). The primer mix had 60 Vbeta and 13 Jbeta primers. Per the study methods: In a later analysis, the count reached 74 million or so unique TCR beta chains, with about 11 million shared. Sequencing was performed with immunoSEQ multiplex PCR; in TCRdb, only in-frame clones are kept and a portion is missing. V, J and clone size are those of that table, while D and trimming were read from the DNA. In the table there are some 150,000 clones, roughly 85% of which are singletons.

The V call is TRBV10-1, the J call TRBJ1-3; D not resolved. This receptor was taken from a man aged 35 to 55 in good health and CMV-seronegative. Sequences were obtained from PBMCs. The CDR3 DNA is TGCGCCAGCAGTGATCCGAGGAATGGAAACACCATATATTTT. It encodes CASSDPRNGNTIYF.